The 30 T cell receptor beta chains below all came from one sample that was sequenced in a study of CD8 T cells in Susac syndrome (dated by TCRdb to between 2018 and 2021). Library creation used the immunoSEQ multiplex PCR assay. RNA was extracted using the RNeasy kit, and roughly 0.45 to 1 ug of the RNA was reverse transcribed with random hexamers. TCRdb took the public reads, trimmed them with fastp at Q25, ran MiXCR for clone calling and kept in-frame beta chains. Each entry is one CDR3 protein sequence, shown with its most common DNA and genes. The table for this sample lists about 180,000 distinct CDR3 sequences; 85% to 95% of them were counted only once. The top ten hold less than 0.2% of the sample. The material sequenced was CD8+ T cells from PBMCs. These receptors all come from a human donor with multiple sclerosis.

V usage is TRBV27 and J usage is TRBJ2-3; D gene unclear. CDR3 size: 15 residues. V was shortened by 0 bases and J by 3 bases, with 10 bases between the two germline ends. In germline, CDR1 is MNHEY, CDR2 SMNVEV (reference sequence). The CDR3 sequence: CASSLSRSGTDTQYF. The CDR3, as DNA: TGTGCCAGCAGTTTATCCAGGTCTGGAACAGATACGCAGTATTTT.

The chain uses TRBV27 and TRBJ2-7; TRBD2 matches 13 bases. The CDR3 spans 14 residues. Germline V gene data show CDR1 as MNHEY and CDR2 as SMNVEV (reference sequence). Losses at the gene ends were 1 base for V and 7 bases for J; bases not matched to a gene: 1. CDR3 bases: TGTGCCAGCAGTTTATTGGGACTAGCGGGAGAGCAGTACTTC. Protein sequence: CASSLLGLAGEQYF.

The chain has TRBV19 and TRBJ2-5, with unresolved D. Per germline, CDR1 LNHDA and CDR2 SQIVND (reference sequence). V was pared by 4 bases and J by 5 bases, with 8 bases between. The CDR3 has 12 amino acids. CDR3 sequence reads: CASSTGRETQYF. CDR3 coding DNA: TGTGCCAGTAGTACCGGGCGGGAGACCCAGTACTTC.

V and J are TRBV14 and TRBJ2-5; tentatively, D is TRBD1 (6 bases). CDR1 and CDR2 (germline): SGHDN, FVKESK. V was cut by 2 bases and J by 12 bases, with 16 bases left in between. CDR3 length equals 13 residues. The CDR3: CASSQPGHRPEYF. The CDR3 DNA follows: TGTGCCAGCAGCCAACCGGGACACCGCCCGGAGTACTTC. The variable domain in full, with the rest retrieved from reference TRBV14 and TRBJ2-5, is EAGVTQFPSHSVIEKGQTVTLRCDPISGHDNLYWYRRVMGKEIKFLLHFVKESKQDESGMPNNRFLAERTGGTYSTLKVQPAELEDSGVYFCASSQPGHRPEYFGPGTRLLVL.

The chain employs TRBV20-1 and TRBJ2-5; no firm D call. CDR3 length: 15 residues. Germline loops: CDR1 DFQATT, CDR2 SNEGSKA (reference sequence). Trimming stripped 6 bases from V and 0 bases from J, with 17 bases between. CDR3 region: CSAPPRAKYQETQYF. The CDR3 bases are TGCAGTGCCCCCCCCCGTGCAAAATACCAAGAGACCCAGTACTTC.

The chain couples TRBV28 to TRBJ1-5, with D tentatively TRBD1 (5 bases). The V gene's germline CDR1 is MDHEN and CDR2 SYDVKM. The CDR3 loop spans 13 amino acids. The V end was cut by 11 bases, the J end by 0 bases, with 11 bases between. CDR3 in amino acids: CAGAELSNQPQHF. Written as DNA, the CDR3 is TGTGCCGGGGCAGAGCTTAGCAATCAGCCCCAGCATTTT.

This clonotype has only one observation. The chain employs TRBV1 and TRBJ1-1. TRBV1 constitutes a pseudogene. The length of the CDR3 is 15 residues. CDR3 protein: CTSSQPSLGNTEAFF. The CDR3 coding sequence is TGCACCAGCAGCCAACCCTCTCTGGGGAACACTGAAGCTTTCTTT.

This clonotype was picked up a small number of times. The chain carries TRBV25-1 and TRBJ2-7; D ambiguous. The length of the CDR3 is 11 residues. V gave up 4 bases and J gave up 7 bases, with 8 bases separating them. Germline V gene data show CDR1 as MGHDK and CDR2 as SYGVNS. This CDR3 is CASSVLGEQYF. In DNA, the CDR3 is TGTGCCAGCAGTGTCTTGGGGGAGCAGTACTTC.

The V call is TRBV3-1, the J call TRBJ1-1; D unclear. The CDR3 covers 14 residues. The V and J ends lost 4 bases and 1 base respectively, with 10 bases between them. Germline CDR1 and CDR2: LGHDT and YNNKEL (reference sequence). Here the CDR3 DNA reads TGTGCCAGCAGCCCTAATCCTCGGAACACTGAAGCTTTCTTT. Translation gives CASSPNPRNTEAFF.

The DNA for the CDR3 is TGCAGCGTTTCGGGACTAGCGGGAGTAGTCGAGCAGTACTTC. Protein: CSVSGLAGVVEQYF. The V call is TRBV29-1, the J call TRBJ2-7, with TRBD2 matching 14 bases. The CDR3 has 14 residues. The germline gives CDR1 SQVTM, CDR2 ANQGSEA. V was pared by 5 bases and J by 6 bases, with 6 bases of the junction left unmatched.

V is TRBV6-6 and J is TRBJ2-7, with 8 bases fitting TRBD1. The CDR3 consists of 14 residues. Trimming cost V 2 bases and J 2 bases; bases outside gene matches: 2. Germline CDR1 and CDR2: MNHNY and SVGAGI (reference sequence). The CDR3 DNA reads as TGTGCCAGCAGTTACGGGACAGGTGCCTACGAGCAGTACTTC. As protein: CASSYGTGAYEQYF.

CDR3: CASSYLSWGSYNEQFF. In DNA, the CDR3 is TGCGCCAGCAGCTATCTTTCATGGGGCTCCTACAATGAGCAGTTCTTC. The chain combines TRBV5-1 with TRBJ2-1; D unresolved. In germline, CDR1 is SGHRS, CDR2 YFSETQ. The CDR3 is 16 amino acids. V gave up 3 bases and J gave up 0 bases, with 13 bases separating them.

The chain links TRBV29-1 to TRBJ2-2; 7 nucleotides agree with TRBD1. Germline lookup yields CDR1 SQVTM and CDR2 ANQGSEA. V gave up 4 bases and J gave up 3 bases; unmatched junction bases: 11. The length of the CDR3 is 16 residues. The CDR3 nucleotides read TGCAGCGTTGGGGGGTTCGACAGGGCCTACACCGGGGAGCTGTTTTTT. It encodes CSVGGFDRAYTGELFF.

This chain uses TRBV18 with TRBJ1-1, with D unresolved. Trimming pared 2 bases from V and 5 bases from J, leaving 12 bases between. This CDR3 comprises 14 residues. Germline-derived CDR1 and CDR2 are KGHSH and LQKENI. In DNA, the CDR3 is TGTGCCAGCTCACCAAGAGGGTTTGGGACTGAAGCTTTCTTT. This codes for CASSPRGFGTEAFF.

The V call is TRBV29-1, the J call TRBJ2-1, with D possibly TRBD2 on 6 matching bases. CDR3 length equals 10 residues. CDR1 SQVTM and CDR2 ANQGSEA come from the germline V gene. With 7 bases removed from V and 6 bases from J, the gap between germline ends came to 7 bases. CDR3 region: CSDGGNEQFF. The CDR3 coding sequence is TGCAGCGACGGGGGCAATGAGCAGTTCTTC.

DNA of the CDR3: TGTGCCAGCAGCCAGACAGGGTCGAACACCGGGGAGCTGTTTTTT. This codes for CASSQTGSNTGELFF. The V call is TRBV4-2, the J call TRBJ2-2; 7 bases fit TRBD1. V was clipped by 3 bases and J by 0 bases; unmatched bases: 1. CDR3 length equals 15 residues. CDR1 LGHNA and CDR2 YNFKEQ come from the germline V gene.

This clonotype appeared once. The V gene is TRBV10-3, the J gene TRBJ2-7; D gene ambiguous. This CDR3 has 12 residues. V was shortened by 6 bases and J by 6 bases, with 12 bases between the two germline ends. Germline V lookup: CDR1 ENHRY, CDR2 SYGVKD. CDR3: CAISISAREQYF. The CDR3 DNA follows: TGTGCCATCAGCATCTCAGCCCGCGAGCAGTACTTC.

V usage is TRBV5-6 and J usage is TRBJ2-7; D is unclear. There are 11 residues in the CDR3. V dropped 1 base and J dropped 7 bases, with 6 bases sitting between them. The germline CDR1 and CDR2 sequences are SGHDT and YYEEEE. CDR3 nucleotides: TGTGCCAGCAGCTTGATGGGGGAGCAGTACTTC. It specifies CASSLMGEQYF.

CDR3 sequence reads: CASSSTVHPGETQYF. The CDR3 DNA is TGTGCCAGCAGCTCGACGGTTCACCCTGGGGAGACCCAGTACTTC. The V call is TRBV7-8, the J call TRBJ2-5; D is uncertain. CDR1 SGHVS and CDR2 FQNEAQ come from the germline V gene. The CDR3 has 15 residues. The V end lost 4 bases, the J end lost 5 bases, and 17 bases lay between the germline ends.

The CDR3, as DNA: TGTGCCAGCAGTGAGACAGGGTCTCGTGGCTACACCTTC. As protein: CASSETGSRGYTF. V is TRBV27 and J is TRBJ1-2; the match to TRBD1 covers 7 bases. CDR3 length: 13 amino acids. Germline V gene lookup returns CDR1 MNHEY and CDR2 SMNVEV (reference sequence). The junction had 7 bases not matched to a gene; V was cut back by 5 bases and J by 7 bases.

V gene TRBV20-1 combines with J gene TRBJ2-3, with D possibly TRBD1 on 6 matching bases. Germline V gene data show CDR1 as DFQATT and CDR2 as SNEGSKA (reference sequence). The ends were cut back, 2 bases at V and 0 bases at J, with 15 bases in the middle. This CDR3 spans 16 amino acids. CDR3 nucleotides: TGCAGTGCTAGACGATTATTGGACAGAAGCACAGATACGCAGTATTTT. This sequence encodes CSARRLLDRSTDTQYF.

This clonotype was found once. This chain connects TRBV6-1 to TRBJ2-7; D not resolved. The CDR3 consists of 13 residues. Deletions cut 2 bases from V and 5 bases from J, with 10 bases between. CDR1 and CDR2 (germline): MNHNS, SASEGT. CDR3 in amino acids: CASSELSMNEQYF. CDR3 DNA: TGTGCCAGCAGTGAATTGTCTATGAACGAGCAGTACTTC.

This sequence joins TRBV9 and TRBJ2-1; no clear D gene. V lost 0 bases and J 12 bases, leaving 7 bases between the germline ends. From germline, CDR1 is SGDLS and CDR2 YYNGEE. CDR3 length: 11 amino acids. CDR3 DNA sequence: TGTGCCAGCAGCGTAGGGGTAGCGCAGTTCTTC. Translated: CASSVGVAQFF.

V is TRBV9 and J is TRBJ2-1; D is ambiguous. V dropped 4 bases and J dropped 5 bases, with 10 bases sitting between them. CDR1 and CDR2 from the germline V gene are SGDLS and YYNGEE. CDR3 size: 13 residues. CDR3: CASSPDTHNEQFF. For the CDR3, the DNA is TGTGCCAGCAGCCCAGACACCCACAATGAGCAGTTCTTC.

The chain links TRBV5-1 to TRBJ1-2; D uncertain. The germline V gene encodes CDR1 SGHRS and CDR2 YFSETQ. The V end lost 4 bases, the J end lost 6 bases, and 10 bases lay between the germline ends. This CDR3 contains 12 residues. The CDR3 loop is CASSLASDGYTF. DNA for the CDR3: TGCGCCAGCAGCCTAGCGTCCGATGGCTACACCTTC.

The chain employs TRBV2 and TRBJ2-3; D tentatively reads TRBD1 or TRBD2 (5 bases each). CDR3 length: 13 residues. CDR1 SNHLY and CDR2 FYNNEI come from the germline V gene. The CDR3 DNA is TGTGTTGTACCCCGGGGACGCACAGATACGCAGTATTTT. Its protein is CVVPRGRTDTQYF.

The chain is built from TRBV9 and TRBJ2-3; the D gene is possibly TRBD2 (6 bases). The CDR3 is made up of 14 amino acids. V was clipped by 2 bases and J by 3 bases, with 10 bases between them. Germline V lookup: CDR1 SGDLS, CDR2 YYNGEE. CDR3: CASSVGGRTDTQYF. The CDR3 DNA reads TGTGCCAGCAGCGTCGGGGGAAGGACAGATACGCAGTATTTT.

The CDR3 region has the DNA TGTGCCAGCAGCTTAGCGGGGCAACAGTACTTC. Protein sequence: CASSLAGQQYF. This rearrangement joins TRBV7-9 to TRBJ2-7; D is perhaps TRBD1 (5 bases). In germline, CDR1 is SEHNR, CDR2 FQNEAQ (reference sequence). V was shortened by 0 bases and J by 10 bases, with 7 bases between the two germline ends. This CDR3 is built from 11 residues.

This chain links TRBV4-2 with TRBJ2-7; TRBD1 is a possible D gene (5 bases). The V end was cut by 1 base, the J end by 5 bases, with 12 bases between. This CDR3 has 14 residues. CDR1 is LGHNA, CDR2 YNFKEQ, per germline. CDR3 sequence (DNA): TGTGCCAGCAGCCAAGCACAACAGGACAACGAGCAGTACTTC. Amino acid sequence: CASSQAQQDNEQYF.

The chain carries TRBV7-9 and TRBJ2-3; no clear D gene. Per the germline V gene, CDR1 is SEHNR and CDR2 is FQNEAQ (reference sequence). The CDR3 totals 12 residues. Trimming cost V 5 bases and J 4 bases, with 7 bases left between them. The CDR3 protein is CASSPPADTQYF. The DNA of the CDR3 is TGTGCCAGCAGCCCCCCGGCAGATACGCAGTATTTT.